This T cell receptor beta chain derives from a study of beta chain features in type 1 diabetes. Regarding the study as a whole: Sampled from patients, naive, central memory and Treg TCRB repertoires appeared more similar than those sampled from healthy donors. Type 1 diabetes patients showed a moderate but significant shortening of TCRB CDR3s in all four CD4+ subsets.

The CDR3 sequence is 15 residues long. Trimming left V 5 bases short and J 8 bases short, with 20 bases between. Germline V CDR1 and CDR2: MNHEY, SMNVEV (reference sequence). Concerning this clone: Its specificity is unknown.

Expressed TCRB transcripts got sequenced, as all isolated RNA was reverse transcribed. The protocol was immunoSEQ multiplex PCR, while the TCRdb copy is restricted to in-frame clones and leaves out a portion. The sample holds over 150,000 clones, roughly 8% seen once. This receptor was taken from a man aged 18 to 29 with type 1 diabetes. This sequence joins TRBV27 and TRBJ2-3; tentative D call: TRBD1 (6 bases). The specimen was central memory CD4+ T cells from blood. Written as DNA, the CDR3 is TGTGCCAGCAGTCCCTTATCGACAGGACAAGCTACGCAGTATTTT. Translating it yields CASSPLSTGQATQYF.